This is a list of T cell receptor beta chains from one sample in a study of T cells in Graves' hyperthyroidism and ophthalmopathy. TCRdb re-analysed the multiplex PCR reads in MiXCR, keeping a single row per CDR3 protein. The sample contains some 210,000 distinct CDR3 sequences, under 20% of which appear only once. Specimen: blood. These TCRs come from a man aged 45-60 years with Graves' hyperthyroidism. Each CDR3 is given with its conserved first and last residue. The order of the fields is V gene, clone size, D gene, J gene, CDR3 DNA, CDR3 protein. The D gene is left open where the match is weak. Size is omitted from some rows. Given values are once, few, many or a class for expanded clones.

>TRBV20-1|NA|NA|TRBJ2-3
TGCAGTGCTAGAGGGGGCGGGACCACAGATACGCAGTATTTT
CSARGGGTTDTQYF
>TRBV3-1|many|TRBD1|TRBJ2-7
TGTGCCAGCAGCCCACGATTCGGACAGGGTCCCTACGAGCAGTACTTC
CASSPRFGQGPYEQYF
>TRBV3-1|many|NA|TRBJ2-3
TGTGCCAGCAGCCAGAGGGGGACTCCTTATACGAATACGCAGTATTTT
CASSQRGTPYTNTQYF
>TRBV20-1|many|TRBD2|TRBJ2-3
TGCAGTGCTCTAAGGGCTAGCGGGAGGTACACAGATACGCAGTATTTT
CSALRASGRYTDTQYF
>TRBV7-8|NA|NA|TRBJ1-3
TGTGCCAGCAGCTTAACCAGGGTCTCTATCTCTGGAAACACCATATATTTT
CASSLTRVSISGNTIYF
>TRBV9|NA|TRBD1|TRBJ2-1
TGTGCCAGCAGCCCAGACAGGGTACTCTACAATGAGCAGTTCTTC
CASSPDRVLYNEQFF
>TRBV2|few|NA|TRBJ2-3
TGTGCCAGCCGAGGGCCCGGTGGGGATACGCAGTATTTT
CASRGPGGDTQYF
>TRBV13|many|TRBD1|TRBJ1-2
TGTGCCAGCAGCTCGACAGGGCAAAGCTATGGCTACACCTTC
CASSSTGQSYGYTF
>TRBV5-6|many|NA|TRBJ2-5
TGTGCCAGCAGCTTGGGTGCAAGCGGACAGTACTTC
CASSLGASGQYF
>TRBV4-2|NA|NA|TRBJ2-1
TGTGCCAGCAGCCAAGACGGGAGCCGAGTCAATGAGCAGTTCTTC
CASSQDGSRVNEQFF
>TRBV7-2|NA|TRBD1|TRBJ2-5
TGTGCCAGCAGCCCAGGACAGGGGTACGGGACCCAGTACTTC
CASSPGQGYGTQYF
>TRBV20-1|few|NA|TRBJ2-2
TGCAGTGTCGGCAGGGGAGGGACCGGGGAGCTGTTTTTT
CSVGRGGTGELFF
>TRBV7-6|few|TRBD2|TRBJ2-3
TGTGCCAGCAGCTTAATGGGGACTAGCGGGCTGATAACGCAGTATTTT
CASSLMGTSGLITQYF
>TRBV28|many|TRBD2|TRBJ2-2
TGTGCCAGCAGCCGTACTAGCGTCACCGGGGAGCTGTTTTTT
CASSRTSVTGELFF
>TRBV29-1|many|NA|TRBJ2-1
TGCAGCGTGCCTCGGGACCACTCCTACAATGAGCAGTTCTTC
CSVPRDHSYNEQFF
>TRBV5-1|NA|TRBD1|TRBJ2-7
TGCGCCAGCAGCTTGAGGACAGGGGGACTTACAACATCCTACGAGCAGTACTTC
CASSLRTGGLTTSYEQYF
>TRBV18|many|NA|TRBJ2-5
TGTGCCAGCTCACCCTCGGGAGCAGAGACCCAGTACTTC
CASSPSGAETQYF
>TRBV6-1|NA|TRBD2|TRBJ2-1
TGTGCCTCCACAAGGGGGCGGGAGGGCGACAATGAGCAGTTCTTC
CASTRGREGDNEQFF
>TRBV5-4|NA|NA|TRBJ2-7
TGTGCCAGCAGCTTGGGGGGATTAGGAACCCCTCCCTACGAGCAGTACTTC
CASSLGGLGTPPYEQYF
>TRBV20-1|many|NA|TRBJ1-1
TGCAGTGCTGGTCCGGGAGACCGTTGGGACACTGAAGCTTTCTTT
CSAGPGDRWDTEAFF
>TRBV27|many|TRBD2|TRBJ2-2
TGTGCCAGCAGTTTCACTAGCGGAGCGAACACCGGGGAGCTGTTTTTT
CASSFTSGANTGELFF
>TRBV6-1|many|TRBD1|TRBJ2-2
TGTGCCAGCAGTGAATTGGGGACAGGGCATACCGGGGAGCTGTTTTTT
CASSELGTGHTGELFF